What follows are 3 T cell receptor beta chains derived from one specimen sequenced in a study of beta chain features in type 1 diabetes. Of the isolated RNA, all was reverse transcribed, and so the sequenced material was expressed TCRB transcripts. Method: immunoSEQ multiplex PCR; TCRdb's copy keeps in-frame clones and lacks some. This sample has around 500,000 clones, with over 10% found just once. Sequencing input: naive CD4+ T cells from blood. The receptors shown here come from a woman aged 18-29 years in good health.

The chain joins TRBV5-1 to TRBJ2-2, with unresolved D. The germline CDR1 and CDR2 sequences are SGHRS and YFSETQ. The CDR3 consists of 14 residues. Between the trimmed V and J ends, which lost 1 base and 4 bases, there was a span of 8 bases. CDR3 loop: CASSLSGSTGELFF. In DNA, the CDR3 is TGCGCCAGCAGCTTGTCCGGTAGCACCGGGGAGCTGTTTTTT.

V usage is TRBV14 and J usage is TRBJ2-3; D is possibly TRBD2 (6 bases). The ends were cut back, 5 bases at V and 6 bases at J, with 15 bases in the middle. The germline V gene has CDR1 SGHDN and CDR2 FVKESK. The CDR3 sequence is 14 residues long. CDR3 region: CASSFSGVSDTQYF. The CDR3 DNA follows: TGTGCCAGCAGCTTTAGCGGAGTGAGTGATACGCAGTATTTT.

This clone appeared a few times. The rearrangement links TRBV9 to TRBJ2-5, with D unresolved. The DNA end favors TRBJ2-7, so the J call may be wrong. Germline CDR1 is SGDLS and CDR2 is YYNGEE. CDR3 length: 16 amino acids. This CDR3 reads CASSASFDPAAFEQYF. The CDR3 nucleotides are TGTGCCAGCAGCGCATCATTTGACCCCGCGGCCTTCGAGCAGTACTTC.